The 6 T cell receptor beta chains below were found in one sample sequenced in a study of shared clonotypes between healthy human individuals (TCRdb year 2020). The library came from the immunoSEQ multiplex PCR assay. TCRdb provides this immuneACCESS table in a form limited to in-frame rearrangements. Some clones are lacking; in checked studies, under half of them reflect an unresolved V gene, and why the rest are absent is not known. The sample contains approximately 2.5 million clones, over 85% of them found a single time. Of the sample, approximately 0.36% is held by the ten largest clones. The specimen was naive CD4+ T cells from PBMCs. Reading the label with the study, this specimen's cell subset or site is: CD45RA+ positively selected. The receptor set was obtained from a man aged 18-30 years in good health. Some clones in this sample may be carry-over from other donors' samples.

This rearrangement joins TRBV6-5 to TRBJ2-3; 7 bases fit TRBD2. Germline CDR1 MNHEY, CDR2 SVGAGI. The trim removed 6 bases at V and 1 base at J, leaving 1 base unmatched. CDR3 length: 13 residues. The CDR3 protein is CASRTSGTDTQYF. CDR3 in DNA: TGTGCCAGCAGAACTAGCGGCACAGATACGCAGTATTTT.

The rearrangement uses TRBV6-5 and TRBJ1-1; D gene uncertain. Per germline, CDR1 MNHEY and CDR2 SVGAGI. This CDR3 comprises 13 residues. V lost 8 bases and J 2 bases, leaving 12 bases between the germline ends. For the CDR3, the DNA is TGTGCCAGCGAGAGACGCCACAACACTGAAGCTTTCTTT. It yields the protein CASERRHNTEAFF.

The CDR3 protein is CASSQTVNTGELFF. CDR3 DNA sequence: TGTGCCAGCAGCCAGACAGTGAACACCGGGGAGCTGTTTTTT. V usage is TRBV7-9 and J usage is TRBJ2-2, with TRBD1 as a possible D gene (5 bases). V was clipped by 5 bases and J by 1 base, with 8 bases between them. The CDR3 spans 14 residues. Germline loops: CDR1 SEHNR, CDR2 FQNEAQ (reference sequence). The full variable domain, in which reference TRBV7-9 and TRBJ2-2 provide the parts outside the CDR3, is DTGVSQNPRHKITKRGQNVTFRCDPISEHNRLYWYRQTLGQGPEFLTYFQNEAQLEKSRLLSDRFSAERPKGSFSTLEIQRTEQGDSAMYLCASSQTVNTGELFFGEGSRLTVL.

This clone was seen a single time. This sequence joins TRBV5-5 and TRBJ2-3, with 15 bases fitting TRBD2. Trimming at V came to 4 bases and at J to 1 base, leaving 7 bases not matched to a gene. CDR3 length equals 18 residues. Germline CDR1 is SGHKS and CDR2 is YYEKEE (reference sequence). CDR3 coding DNA: TGTGCCAGCAGCAGGACTAGCGGGAGGGCCTCGGGCACAGATACGCAGTATTTT. It codes for CASSRTSGRASGTDTQYF.

The chain couples TRBV27 to TRBJ2-7; the match to TRBD2 covers 14 bases. V trimming: 3 bases; J trimming: 2 bases; junction bases outside the gene matches: 6. This CDR3 has 17 residues. Germline V lookup: CDR1 MNHEY, CDR2 SMNVEV (reference sequence). This CDR3 is CASSFRTSGRIAYEQYF. The CDR3 DNA is TGTGCCAGCAGTTTTCGGACTAGCGGGAGGATTGCCTACGAGCAGTACTTC.

V and J are TRBV7-8 and TRBJ1-1; no reliable D call. This CDR3 has 13 amino acids. The V gene lost 0 bases and the J gene lost 3 bases, with 5 bases spanning the gap. From germline, CDR1 is SGHVS and CDR2 FQNEAQ. Here the CDR3 reads CASSLAGDTEAFF. The CDR3 DNA is TGTGCCAGCAGCTTAGCGGGAGACACTGAAGCTTTCTTT.